These 27 T cell receptor beta chains share one sample of origin, sequenced in a study of beta chain features in type 1 diabetes. What was sequenced were expressed TCRB transcripts, since all of the isolated RNA had been reverse transcribed. Repertoires were generated with immunoSEQ multiplex PCR, while TCRdb's copy carries only in-frame clones and drops some. This sample has under 450,000 clones, with roughly 16% found just once. Sequenced input: naive CD4+ T cells from blood. These receptors all come from a woman under 30 in good health.

The rearrangement links TRBV29-1 to TRBJ1-1, with D tentatively TRBD1 (5 bases). This CDR3 is built from 18 residues. The ends were cut back, 0 bases at V and 0 bases at J, with 20 bases in the middle. The germline CDR1 and CDR2 sequences are SQVTM and ANQGSEA. Written as DNA, the CDR3 is TGCAGCGTTGAAGACATTTGGGGCCGGATTCGGATGAACACTGAAGCTTTCTTT. Amino acid sequence: CSVEDIWGRIRMNTEAFF.

The rearrangement links TRBV7-9 to TRBJ2-7, with 9 bases fitting TRBD1. Germline V CDR1 and CDR2: SEHNR, FQNEAQ (reference sequence). After removal of 6 bases from V and 2 bases from J, the junction contained 8 bases not matched to a gene. This CDR3 is 15 amino acids long. CDR3 nucleotide sequence: TGTGCCAGCAGGGGATGGACAGGGGATCCCTACGAGCAGTACTTC. Translated: CASRGWTGDPYEQYF. The variable domain in full, with the rest retrieved from reference TRBV7-9 and TRBJ2-7, is DTGVSQNPRHKITKRGQNVTFRCDPISEHNRLYWYRQTLGQGPEFLTYFQNEAQLEKSRLLSDRFSAERPKGSFSTLEIQRTEQGDSAMYLCASRGWTGDPYEQYFGPGTRLTVT.

Concerning this clone itself: One end of the junction is discordant with germline, which a read error may explain. The chain links TRBV6-1 to TRBJ2-5, with 7 bases lining up with TRBD2. CDR1 and CDR2 (germline): MNHNS, SASEGT. The length of the CDR3 is 15 residues. The CDR3 protein is CASSEPGGKAGIRHF. CDR3 DNA sequence: TGTGCCAGCAGTGAACCTGGAGGGAAAGCGGGAATCCGTCACTTC.

There are a few counts of this clone. The sample contains more than one DNA sequence encoding this CDR3. For the CDR3, the DNA is TGTGCCAGCAGTTTGGGGAGATCCTACGAGCAGTACTTC. This codes for CASSLGRSYEQYF. The V gene is TRBV28, the J gene TRBJ2-7, with TRBD2 as a possible D gene (5 bases). Germline assignment: CDR1 MDHEN and CDR2 SYDVKM. Trimming left V 3 bases short and J 1 base short, with 7 bases between. The CDR3 is made up of 13 amino acids.

Details on this clone: The same CDR3 can be traced to other DNA sequences in this sample. This sequence joins TRBV30 and TRBJ2-7, with a possible D match to TRBD2 (5 bases). The germline gives CDR1 GTSNPN, CDR2 SVGIG (reference sequence). The V end was cut by 0 bases, the J end by 3 bases, with 6 bases between. The CDR3 sequence is 12 residues long. CDR3 loop: CAWSVTSYEQYF. The DNA of the CDR3 is TGTGCCTGGAGTGTCACTAGCTACGAGCAGTACTTC.

The rearrangement links TRBV5-1 to TRBJ1-3; tentatively, D is TRBD1 (6 bases). Trimming shortened V by 0 bases and J by 0 bases, and 13 bases separated the two germline ends. Germline CDR1 and CDR2: SGHRS and YFSETQ. This CDR3 is 17 amino acids long. The CDR3 reads CASSLASPDSSGNTIYF. CDR3 bases: TGCGCCAGCAGCTTGGCCTCGCCGGACAGCTCTGGAAACACCATATATTTT.

Remarks on this clone: Other DNA sequences in this specimen translate into the identical CDR3. This chain uses TRBV28 with TRBJ1-2, with 8 bases aligning to TRBD1. CDR3 length: 13 amino acids. With 4 bases clipped from V and 7 bases from J, the junction kept 5 bases outside the gene matches. Germline values: CDR1 MDHEN, CDR2 SYDVKM. CDR3 amino acids: CASSSGQGSGYTF. The CDR3 DNA reads as TGTGCCAGCAGTTCCGGACAGGGTAGTGGCTACACCTTC.

The chain combines TRBV7-2 with TRBJ2-3; the match to TRBD2 covers 7 bases. The CDR3 sequence is 15 residues long. Germline lookup yields CDR1 SGHTA and CDR2 FQGNSA. V lost 8 bases, J lost 7 bases, and 15 bases stayed unmatched. The CDR3 coding sequence is TGTGCCAGCCGAGCCGGGAGGACGACAAGGAATACGCAGTATTTT. Its protein product is CASRAGRTTRNTQYF.

This chain links TRBV5-6 with TRBJ1-2; D may be TRBD1 (6 bases). This CDR3 spans 15 amino acids. Germline lookup yields CDR1 SGHDT and CDR2 YYEEEE. V lost 4 bases and J lost 0, with 13 bases in between. This chain's CDR3 is CASSQRTVPNYGYTF. The CDR3 DNA reads as TGTGCCAGCAGCCAGAGGACAGTACCTAACTATGGCTACACCTTC.

This clone came up a few times. This chain joins TRBV5-1 and TRBJ1-1; no firm D call. This CDR3 comprises 14 residues. V shed 1 base and J shed 1 base, with 8 bases lying between them. Germline CDR1 and CDR2: SGHRS and YFSETQ. CDR3 in amino acids: CASSLSAGNTEAFF. CDR3 sequence (DNA): TGCGCCAGCAGCTTGTCGGCAGGGAACACTGAAGCTTTCTTT.

This sequence joins TRBV4-1 and TRBJ2-4, with TRBD2 identical over 8 bases. V lost 4 bases and J lost 2; bases outside the gene matches: 7. The CDR3 is 16 residues long. Germline lookup yields CDR1 MGHRA and CDR2 YSYEKL. This CDR3 is CASSPGGGRTKNIQYF. The CDR3 DNA follows: TGCGCCAGCAGCCCCGGGGGGGGGAGGACCAAAAACATTCAGTACTTC.

There are a few counts of this clone. The CDR3 spells CASGLAFAQETQYF. DNA for the CDR3: TGTGCCAGTGGACTAGCCTTCGCCCAAGAGACCCAGTACTTC. V gene TRBV28 combines with J gene TRBJ2-5; 8 bases align to TRBD2. The germline CDR1 and CDR2 sequences are MDHEN and SYDVKM. V gave up 9 bases and J gave up 1 base; unmatched junction bases: 7. This CDR3 spans 14 amino acids.

With regard to this clone: Sequence at one end of the junction differs from germline and may be a read error. V usage is TRBV7-2 and J usage is TRBJ2-2, with D uncertain. Germline V lookup: CDR1 SGHTA, CDR2 FQGNSA. The CDR3 is 15 amino acids. CDR3 sequence reads: CASSIAAANTGELFF. CDR3 sequence (DNA): TGTGCCAGCAGCATAGCTGCGGCGAACACCGGGGAGCTGTTTTTT. Looking up the rest from reference TRBV7-2 and TRBJ2-2 gives the full variable domain: GAGVSQSPSNKVTEKGKDVELRCDPISGHTALYWYRQSLGQGLEFLIYFQGNSAPDKSGLPSDRFSAERTGGSVSTLTIQRTQQEDSAVYLCASSIAAANTGELFFGEGSRLTVL.

This clone was seen more than once but under ten times. The chain carries TRBV11-2 and TRBJ2-5; possible D gene TRBD1, 5 bases. CDR3 length: 13 residues. The germline V gene has CDR1 SGHAT and CDR2 FQNNGV. V lost 7 bases, J lost 3 bases, and 12 bases lay in between. This CDR3 is CASNRQTEETQYF. CDR3 bases: TGTGCCAGCAACCGACAGACGGAAGAGACCCAGTACTTC.

V gene TRBV6-6 combines with J gene TRBJ2-3; no clear D gene. Per germline, CDR1 MNHNY and CDR2 SVGAGI (reference sequence). CDR3 length equals 14 residues. Trimming shortened V by 7 bases and J by 2 bases, and 13 bases separated the two germline ends. CDR3 region: CASTDLDLTDTQYF. The CDR3 DNA sequence: TGTGCCAGCACGGATCTAGACCTCACAGATACGCAGTATTTT.

This clone was counted a single time. V gene TRBV6-5 combines with J gene TRBJ2-5, with D possibly being TRBD2 (5 bases). In germline, CDR1 is MNHEY, CDR2 SVGAGI. With 6 bases removed from V and 5 bases from J, the gap between germline ends came to 13 bases. This CDR3 comprises 13 residues. This CDR3 is CASRPGGGETQYF. The CDR3 DNA is TGTGCCAGCAGACCTGGAGGTGGGGAGACCCAGTACTTC.

This clone has just a few counts. The V call is TRBV19, the J call TRBJ2-7, with 10 bases that match TRBD1. V lost 5 bases, J lost 4 bases, and 14 bases stayed unmatched. Germline V gene lookup returns CDR1 LNHDA and CDR2 SQIVND (reference sequence). There are 17 residues in the CDR3. CDR3 coding DNA: TGTGCCAGTAGTGGCCTCGGACAGGGGGAGAGGCGGTACGAGCAGTACTTC. Translation: CASSGLGQGERRYEQYF.

This clone was counted between two and nine times. A junction boundary mismatches the germline segment, possibly from a read error. V gene TRBV2 combines with J gene TRBJ2-2, with 9 bases matching TRBD1. Germline CDR1 is SNHLY and CDR2 is FYNNEI. The CDR3 extends over 15 amino acids. CDR3 region: CASSEQGAKTGELFF. The CDR3 bases are TGTGCCAGCAGCGAACAGGGGGCGAAGACCGGGGAGCTGTTTTTT.

This clone has only a few counts. The chain couples TRBV10-2 to TRBJ2-5; no firm D call. Trimming pared 0 bases from V and 5 bases from J, leaving 16 bases between. The CDR3 runs to 16 residues. Germline V gives CDR1 WSHSY, CDR2 SAAADI. CDR3 sequence: CASSESFTIGDETQYF. DNA of the CDR3: TGCGCCAGCAGTGAGTCGTTTACAATTGGAGACGAGACCCAGTACTTC.

In its sample, this clone was seen a few times. This sequence joins TRBV4-3 and TRBJ2-7; weak D call: TRBD1 (6 bases). Trimming took 4 bases from V and 6 from J, leaving 19 bases between them. The CDR3 totals 15 residues. Per germline, CDR1 LGHNA and CDR2 YSLEER. The CDR3 sequence is CASSRQEEPASEQYF. CDR3 bases: TGCGCCAGCAGCCGACAGGAGGAGCCAGCGAGCGAGCAGTACTTC.

The chain employs TRBV6-5 and TRBJ2-2; 13 nucleotides match TRBD2. Germline V gene lookup returns CDR1 MNHEY and CDR2 SVGAGI. This CDR3 has 14 residues. Unmatched junction bases numbered 4, after V lost 10 bases and J lost 5 bases. The CDR3 nucleotides read TGTGCCACCACGGGACTAGCGGGAACCGGGGAGCTGTTTTTT. Protein sequence: CATTGLAGTGELFF.

The chain employs TRBV14 and TRBJ2-1, with 12 bases aligning to TRBD2. V lost 5 bases to trimming and J lost 9 bases; unmatched junction nucleotides: 14. The length of the CDR3 is 17 residues. Germline values: CDR1 SGHDN, CDR2 FVKESK. CDR3 region: CASSSSLLAGGPIEQFF. CDR3 nucleotide sequence: TGTGCCAGCAGCTCCAGTTTGCTAGCGGGAGGGCCGATTGAGCAGTTCTTC.

This clone was counted a few times. The CDR3 protein is CASSPGWGRGGETQYF. The DNA of the CDR3 is TGTGCCAGCAGCCCTGGATGGGGCCGGGGGGGAGAGACCCAGTACTTC. The chain carries TRBV5-4 and TRBJ2-5; TRBD2 matches at 8 bases. Per germline, CDR1 SGHNT and CDR2 YYREEE (reference sequence). The ends lost 4 bases at V and 4 bases at J; junction bases unmatched: 12. The CDR3 extends over 16 amino acids.

In this sample, this clone turned up a few times. This rearrangement joins TRBV2 to TRBJ2-5; TRBD2 aligns across 11 bases. The ends lost 4 bases at V and 4 bases at J; junction bases unmatched: 5. The CDR3 consists of 15 residues. CDR1 SNHLY and CDR2 FYNNEI come from the germline V gene. The CDR3: CASSAQGLAGETQYF. DNA for the CDR3: TGTGCCAGCAGTGCGCAAGGACTAGCGGGAGAGACCCAGTACTTC.

This clone was seen a few times. The chain uses TRBV29-1 and TRBJ1-1, with 9 bases that match TRBD1. The CDR3 contains 14 residues. Per the germline V gene, CDR1 is SQVTM and CDR2 is ANQGSEA. V lost 7 bases to trimming and J lost 0 bases; unmatched junction nucleotides: 6. In DNA form, the CDR3 reads TGCAGCGCGACCGGGACAGGGATGAACACTGAAGCTTTCTTT. This codes for CSATGTGMNTEAFF.

The chain carries TRBV5-6 and TRBJ2-2; maybe TRBD1 (6 bases). Germline CDR1 and CDR2: SGHDT and YYEEEE. Trimming pared 2 bases from V and 8 bases from J, leaving 13 bases between. This CDR3 contains 14 residues. CDR3 residues: CASSLNRVSGELFF. CDR3 bases: TGTGCCAGCAGCTTAAACAGGGTTTCGGGGGAGCTGTTTTTT.

The table lists this clone with a few counts. The chain is built from TRBV30 and TRBJ1-1, with D unclear. CDR3 length: 14 amino acids. V was trimmed by 0 bases and J by 5 bases, leaving 13 bases between them. Per the germline V gene, CDR1 is GTSNPN and CDR2 is SVGIG (reference sequence). CDR3 amino acids: CAWSVLGRRTEAFF. CDR3 in DNA: TGTGCCTGGAGTGTATTGGGCCGTCGGACTGAAGCTTTCTTT. Full variable domain (missing parts from reference TRBV30 and TRBJ1-1): SQTIHQWPATLVQPVGSPLSLECTVEGTSNPNLYWYRQAAGRGLQLLFYSVGIGQISSEVPQNLSASRPQDRQFILSSKKLLLSDSGFYLCAWSVLGRRTEAFFGQGTRLTVV.